The 26 T cell receptor beta chains given below trace back to one sample, sequenced in a study of T cell clusters in autoimmune cytopenias. TRB was amplified from approximately 250 ng of peripheral blood genomic DNA per sample. Multiplex touch-down PCR amplified TRB using TRB-A and TRB-B pools in one tube. TCRdb reworked the multiplex PCR reads into one entry per CDR3 protein, no DNA. The sample table includes almost 15,000 distinct CDR3 sequences. Sequencing input: peripheral blood. Receptors originate from a human donor with an autoimmune cytopenia or autoimmune hepatitis (not recorded which).

Measured by frequency, this clonotype is medium-sized. J is TRBJ2-2 and V is TRBV5-4; there is no DNA to check the TCRdb D call of TRBD1. CDR3 length: 13 amino acids. CDR1 and CDR2 (germline): SGHNT, YYREEE (reference sequence). CDR3 protein: CASSASGPGELFF.

This CDR3 is CASSKGLAGATGANVLTF. The chain recombines TRBV19 with TRBJ2-6; there is no DNA to check the TCRdb D call of TRBD2. There are 18 residues in the CDR3. The germline V gene has CDR1 LNHDA and CDR2 SQIVND (reference sequence).

This clonotype ranks as medium-sized in terms of frequency. The rearrangement uses TRBV29-1 and TRBJ1-6. This CDR3 is built from 14 residues. Looked up from germline, CDR1 is SQVTM and CDR2 is ANQGSEA. CDR3 sequence reads: CSVRWSSYNSPLHF.

This CDR3 reads CASSLLDSNYGYTF. The chain has TRBV7-2 and TRBJ1-2; TCRdb selects TRBD1, and the lack of DNA leaves this call unchecked. This CDR3 has 14 residues. Germline V CDR1 and CDR2: SGHTA, FQGNSA.

The chain employs TRBV15 and TRBJ2-7; the D call from TCRdb, TRBD1, cannot be confirmed without DNA. Germline CDR1 reads LNHNV; CDR2 reads YYDKDF (reference sequence). The CDR3 spans 14 residues. CDR3 residues: CATSRGPGAGKQYF.

This chain uses TRBV27 with TRBJ1-2. CDR1 is MNHEY, CDR2 SMNVEV, per germline (reference sequence). This CDR3 has 13 residues. This chain's CDR3 is CASSSLGAYGYTF.

The CDR3 spells CASRAGLAMNEQFF. The rearrangement uses TRBV5-1 and TRBJ2-1; TCRdb picks TRBD2, but there is no DNA to check that call. This CDR3 region has 14 residues. Germline CDR1 and CDR2: SGHRS and YFSETQ.

In terms of frequency, this clonotype is medium-sized. The rearrangement uses TRBV6-1 and TRBJ1-2; TCRdb outputs TRBD1, but without DNA this stays unchecked. CDR3 length: 13 amino acids. The germline V gene encodes CDR1 MNHNS and CDR2 SASEGT. The CDR3 loop is CAAHGTRDYGYTF.

The gene calls are TRBV19 and TRBJ2-5; TCRdb gives TRBD1 as the D gene, but with no DNA this cannot be confirmed. This CDR3 is 14 amino acids long. The germline gives CDR1 LNHDA, CDR2 SQIVND (reference sequence). The CDR3 sequence: CASSMGGAGETQYF.

The genes are TRBV18 and TRBJ2-2; TCRdb's D call, TRBD2, is unchecked because there is no DNA. The CDR3 consists of 20 residues. Germline CDR1 is KGHSH and CDR2 is LQKENI. The CDR3 spells CASSPVGLAGALANTGELFF.

The rearrangement uses TRBV19 and TRBJ2-3; TCRdb's assignment of TRBD1 cannot be checked, as there is no DNA. The germline V gene has CDR1 LNHDA and CDR2 SQIVND (reference sequence). This CDR3 has 15 residues. This CDR3 reads CASSIAGAGADTQYF. Full variable domain (missing parts from reference TRBV19 and TRBJ2-3): DGGITQSPKYLFRKEGQNVTLSCEQNLNHDAMYWYRQDPGQGLRLIYYSQIVNDFQKGDIAEGYSVSREKKESFPLTVTSAQKNPTAFYLCASSIAGAGADTQYFGPGTRLTVL.

The chain has TRBV6-5 and TRBJ2-3; TCRdb names TRBD2, which stays unverified in the absence of DNA. CDR1 is MNHEY, CDR2 SVGAGI, per germline. This CDR3 comprises 14 residues. The CDR3 sequence is CASSAASGTDTQYF.

V usage is TRBV14 and J usage is TRBJ2-1; TCRdb names TRBD1, which stays unverified in the absence of DNA. CDR1 and CDR2 (germline): SGHDN, FVKESK. The CDR3 totals 12 residues. The CDR3 is CASSPSREVKFF.

This clonotype ranks as medium-sized in terms of frequency. The rearrangement joins TRBV19 to TRBJ2-7; TCRdb lists TRBD1, though no DNA is available to test this call. Germline V gives CDR1 LNHDA, CDR2 SQIVND (reference sequence). The CDR3 sequence is 15 residues long. CDR3 region: CASSIADRGFYEQYF.

This clonotype ranks as medium-sized in terms of frequency. This chain connects TRBV29-1 to TRBJ2-5. CDR1 and CDR2 (germline): SQVTM, ANQGSEA. The length of the CDR3 is 12 residues. CDR3 protein: CSVGEAQETQYF.

The chain carries TRBV5-6 and TRBJ2-1; TCRdb returns TRBD2, unconfirmable since there is no DNA. Germline assignment: CDR1 SGHDT and CDR2 YYEEEE. This CDR3 spans 15 amino acids. The CDR3 spells CASTLAGPSYNEQFF.

V and J are TRBV6-1 and TRBJ1-1; the D call from TCRdb, TRBD1, cannot be confirmed without DNA. CDR3 length: 13 residues. Germline V gene data show CDR1 as MNHNS and CDR2 as SASEGT. CDR3 residues: CASRPEGVSEAFF.

The CDR3 is CASSGTVDDEQYF. The rearrangement uses TRBV6-5 and TRBJ2-5; the TRBD1 assignment by TCRdb is unverifiable without DNA. The CDR3 contains 13 residues. Per germline, CDR1 MNHEY and CDR2 SVGAGI.

The J gene is TRBJ2-1, the V gene TRBV12-3 or TRBV12-4; TCRdb designates TRBD2, a call that cannot be tested without DNA. The CDR3 is 15 residues long. The CDR3 loop is CASRPPGTPPHEQFF.

This clonotype is deemed medium-sized (0.01 to 0.1%) by its frequency. The chain recombines TRBV6-5 with TRBJ2-2; the TCRdb call, TRBD2, lacks DNA for checking. Germline V CDR1 and CDR2: MNHEY, SVGAGI. The CDR3 totals 19 residues. CDR3 loop: CASSPRLAGARRFNGELFF.

The chain has TRBV5-4 and TRBJ2-1; TCRdb returns TRBD2, unconfirmable since there is no DNA. This CDR3 has 15 amino acids. Germline V lookup: CDR1 SGHNT, CDR2 YYREEE (reference sequence). The chain's CDR3 is CASSSGLAGWDEQFF.

The genes are TRBV19 and TRBJ1-5; the TCRdb D gene call, TRBD1, has no DNA to confirm it. The CDR3 consists of 15 residues. The V gene's germline CDR1 is LNHDA and CDR2 SQIVND (reference sequence). CDR3 sequence: CASKVLDSPNQPQHF.

This clonotype registers medium-sized by frequency. CDR3: CSVVGGSKYNEQFF. This chain uses TRBV29-1 with TRBJ2-1; TCRdb designates TRBD2, a call that cannot be tested without DNA. CDR1 is SQVTM and CDR2 is ANQGSEA in the germline V gene. The CDR3 has 14 residues.

The chain is built from TRBV6-1 and TRBJ1-2. The CDR3 length is 13 residues. Germline CDR1 reads MNHNS; CDR2 reads SASEGT. This CDR3 is CASSETANYGYTF.

The chain combines TRBV6-1 with TRBJ2-7; lacking DNA, the TRBD2 call made by TCRdb goes unchecked. This CDR3 has 15 amino acids. CDR1 is MNHNS, CDR2 SASEGT, per germline. CDR3 region: CASSTSGPRTYEQYF.

The chain carries TRBV12-3 or TRBV12-4 and TRBJ2-2; TCRdb's assignment of TRBD2 cannot be checked, as there is no DNA. CDR3 size: 13 residues. This CDR3 reads CASSLRGIGELFF.